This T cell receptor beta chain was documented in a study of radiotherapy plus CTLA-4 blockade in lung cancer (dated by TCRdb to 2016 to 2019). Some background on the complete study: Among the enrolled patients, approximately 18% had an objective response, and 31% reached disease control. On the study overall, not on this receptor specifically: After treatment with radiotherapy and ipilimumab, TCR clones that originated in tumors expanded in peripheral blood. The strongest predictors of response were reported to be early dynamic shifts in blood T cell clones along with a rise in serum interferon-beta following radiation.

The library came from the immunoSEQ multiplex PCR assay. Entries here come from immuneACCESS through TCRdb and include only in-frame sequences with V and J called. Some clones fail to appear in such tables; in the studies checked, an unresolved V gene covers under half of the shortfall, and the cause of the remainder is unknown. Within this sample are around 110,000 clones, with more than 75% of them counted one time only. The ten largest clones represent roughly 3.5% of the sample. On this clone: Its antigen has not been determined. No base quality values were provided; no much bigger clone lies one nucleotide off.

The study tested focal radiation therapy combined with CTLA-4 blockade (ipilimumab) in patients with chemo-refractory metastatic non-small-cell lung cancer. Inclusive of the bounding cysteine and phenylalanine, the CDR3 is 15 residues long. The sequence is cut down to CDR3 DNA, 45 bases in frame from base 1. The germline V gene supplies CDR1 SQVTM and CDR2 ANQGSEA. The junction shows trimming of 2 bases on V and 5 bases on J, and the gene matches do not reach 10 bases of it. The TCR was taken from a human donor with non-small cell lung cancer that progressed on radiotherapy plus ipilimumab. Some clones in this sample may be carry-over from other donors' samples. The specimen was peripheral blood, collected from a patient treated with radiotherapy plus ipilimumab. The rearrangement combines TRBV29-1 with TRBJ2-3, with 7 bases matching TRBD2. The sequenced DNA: TGCAGCGTTGAACCCCCTGGGGGGGGACGAGATACGCAGTATTTT. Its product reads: CSVEPPGGGRDTQYF.